Below, 32 T cell receptor beta chains from the same sample are listed, as sequenced in a study of OX40 agonist ivuxolimab in advanced cancers. TCRdb's table, derived via immunoSEQ multiplex PCR, lists solely in-frame clones and lacks some. The sample holds some 10,000 clones, 65% to 70% seen once. This material consisted of CD4+ or CD8+ T cells sorted from blood, taken in a trial of the OX40 agonist ivuxolimab. Every receptor here comes from an adult with an advanced solid tumor such as melanoma, head and neck, liver or kidney cancer.

The J gene is TRBJ1-5, the V gene TRBV9, with TRBD1 identical over 10 bases. CDR1 is SGDLS, CDR2 YYNGEE, per germline. The CDR3 is 16 residues long. Trimming at V came to 3 bases and at J to 3 bases, leaving 6 bases not matched to a gene. CDR3 nucleotides: TGTGCCAGCAGCGAGGGGGGACAGGGGTTCAATCAGCCCCAGCATTTT. It yields the protein CASSEGGQGFNQPQHF.

The table lists this clone with a few counts. This sequence joins TRBV5-8 and TRBJ2-7, with TRBD1 as a possible D gene (6 bases). The CDR3 length is 15 residues. From germline, CDR1 is SGHTS and CDR2 YDEGEE. V dropped 1 base and J dropped 5 bases, with 16 bases sitting between them. CDR3 protein: CASSLNFGNRDEQYF. The CDR3 coding sequence is TGTGCCAGCAGCTTGAACTTTGGGAACAGGGACGAGCAGTACTTC.

This clone was observed a few times. The gene calls are TRBV5-5 and TRBJ2-1; D is ambiguous. The V end lost 1 base, the J end lost 5 bases, and 7 bases lay between the germline ends. In germline, CDR1 is SGHKS, CDR2 YYEKEE (reference sequence). There are 13 residues in the CDR3. The CDR3 spells CASSLSSHNEQFF. In DNA form, the CDR3 reads TGTGCCAGCAGCTTGAGTAGTCACAATGAGCAGTTCTTC.

This clone has only one observation. The chain combines TRBV27 with TRBJ1-2, with D possibly TRBD1 on 5 matching bases. Germline CDR1 and CDR2: MNHEY and SMNVEV (reference sequence). The CDR3 consists of 13 residues. V was cut by 4 bases and J by 5 bases, with 11 bases left in between. The CDR3 bases are TGTGCCAGCAGTTCACCGGGACGTTATGGCTACACCTTC. Protein sequence: CASSSPGRYGYTF.

This chain connects TRBV6-1 to TRBJ2-7; D gene unclear. The CDR3 has 17 residues. CDR1 is MNHNS, CDR2 SASEGT, per germline. Trimming took off 2 bases at V and 2 bases at J, with 19 bases between the two ends. The CDR3 nucleotides are TGTGCCAGCAGTGAATGGCTACCGTCAGAGACAACCTACGAGCAGTACTTC. Translating it yields CASSEWLPSETTYEQYF.

This clone was observed a handful of times. The chain joins TRBV18 to TRBJ1-2, with 8 bases that match TRBD1. CDR1 is KGHSH and CDR2 is LQKENI in the germline V gene. This CDR3 has 15 residues. V lost 0 bases to trimming and J lost 5 bases; unmatched junction nucleotides: 5. In DNA, the CDR3 is TGTGCCAGCTCACCACCGGCAGGGGGCGCATATGGCTACACCTTC. This sequence encodes CASSPPAGGAYGYTF.

V is TRBV6-4 and J is TRBJ1-5; tentative D call: TRBD1 (5 bases). From germline, CDR1 is MRHNA and CDR2 SNTAGT. Deletions cut 3 bases from V and 5 bases from J, with 8 bases between. CDR3 length: 13 residues. The CDR3 here is CASSEGEHQPQHF. Here the CDR3 DNA reads TGTGCCAGCAGTGAAGGGGAACATCAGCCCCAGCATTTT.

The rearrangement joins TRBV4-1 to TRBJ2-1, with a weak D call TRBD2 (6 bases). Germline CDR1 is MGHRA and CDR2 is YSYEKL. Deletions cut 0 bases from V and 11 bases from J, with 20 bases between. The CDR3 is 16 residues long. The CDR3 sequence is CASSQDRAGNSRKQFF. CDR3 coding DNA: TGCGCCAGCAGCCAAGATCGGGCGGGGAACTCGAGGAAGCAGTTCTTC.

The chain joins TRBV7-9 to TRBJ2-7; D remains ambiguous. CDR1 and CDR2 from the germline V gene are SEHNR and FQNEAQ (reference sequence). V lost 3 bases, J lost 0 bases, and 6 bases lay in between. CDR3 size: 13 residues. The CDR3 reads CASSLVSSYEQYF. Here the CDR3 DNA reads TGTGCCAGCAGCTTGGTAAGCTCCTACGAGCAGTACTTC.

The genes are TRBV7-8 and TRBJ2-1, with D perhaps TRBD1 (8 bases). V was cut by 5 bases and J by 5 bases, with 19 bases left in between. The CDR3 has 16 residues. CDR1 and CDR2 (germline): SGHVS, FQNEAQ. Here the CDR3 reads CASSPNTGGGNNEQFF. CDR3 in DNA: TGTGCCAGCAGCCCAAACACAGGGGGGGGAAACAATGAGCAGTTCTTC.

The chain carries TRBV5-6 and TRBJ2-3; weak D call: TRBD1 (6 bases). The CDR3 runs 16 residues. V dropped 1 base and J dropped 0 bases, with 12 bases sitting between them. CDR1 is SGHDT and CDR2 is YYEEEE in the germline V gene. CDR3 residues: CASSLFIRGSTDTQYF. CDR3 in DNA: TGTGCCAGCAGCTTGTTCATCAGGGGCAGCACAGATACGCAGTATTTT.

On this clone itself: The same CDR3 can be traced to other DNA sequences in this sample. The rearrangement links TRBV4-2 to TRBJ1-1, with 7 bases aligning to TRBD1. The V gene's germline CDR1 is LGHNA and CDR2 YNFKEQ. This CDR3 region has 14 residues. V lost 5 bases to trimming and J lost 0 bases; unmatched junction nucleotides: 3. The CDR3 sequence: CASSLGQLNTEAFF. The CDR3 DNA reads TGTGCCAGCAGCTTGGGACAGTTGAACACTGAAGCTTTCTTT.

The rearrangement links TRBV27 to TRBJ2-2; D is undetermined. This CDR3 region has 15 residues. Germline V gene lookup returns CDR1 MNHEY and CDR2 SMNVEV (reference sequence). V was shortened by 3 bases and J by 3 bases, with 11 bases between the two germline ends. CDR3 sequence reads: CASSLVVGYTGELFF. The CDR3 DNA reads as TGTGCCAGCAGTTTGGTCGTAGGATACACCGGGGAGCTGTTTTTT.

This rearrangement joins TRBV5-1 to TRBJ1-1; D gene ambiguous. The V and J ends lost 2 bases and 4 bases respectively, with 18 bases between them. Germline assignment: CDR1 SGHRS and CDR2 YFSETQ. CDR3 length: 16 amino acids. Here the CDR3 DNA reads TGCGCCAGCAGCTTAGGGTTCGGACGAGTAGGCACTGAAGCTTTCTTT. This sequence encodes CASSLGFGRVGTEAFF.

The rearrangement uses TRBV4-1 and TRBJ1-1; D ambiguous. Germline CDR1 MGHRA, CDR2 YSYEKL. The CDR3 runs to 13 residues. The V gene lost 0 bases and the J gene lost 1 base, with 3 bases spanning the gap. The CDR3 loop is CASSQEPNTEAFF. The CDR3 DNA sequence: TGCGCCAGCAGCCAAGAACCGAACACTGAAGCTTTCTTT.

This clone appeared a few times. The V gene is TRBV4-2, the J gene TRBJ1-3, with TRBD1 matching over 8 bases. The J segment lost 4 bases and the V segment lost 3 bases, leaving 8 bases of the junction unmatched. This CDR3 has 16 amino acids. CDR1 and CDR2 from the germline V gene are LGHNA and YNFKEQ. CDR3 sequence (DNA): TGTGCCAGCAGCCAGGCCGGGACAGGAGCCGGAAACACCATATATTTT. It yields the protein CASSQAGTGAGNTIYF.

This chain connects TRBV5-4 to TRBJ2-3; TRBD1 matches at 7 bases. After removal of 6 bases from V and 3 bases from J, the junction contained 13 bases not matched to a gene. The germline V gene has CDR1 SGHNT and CDR2 YYREEE (reference sequence). The CDR3 totals 16 residues. The CDR3: CASTEPTGELTDTQYF. CDR3 DNA sequence: TGTGCCAGCACCGAGCCAACAGGGGAGTTGACAGATACGCAGTATTTT.

The V call is TRBV19, the J call TRBJ2-5, with 8 bases identical to TRBD2. The J call is doubtful: the DNA matches TRBJ2-7 better. The V gene's germline CDR1 is LNHDA and CDR2 SQIVND (reference sequence). The CDR3 sequence is 16 residues long. DNA of the CDR3: TGTGCCAGTAGCCCGGAAGGAGGGACTAGTTCCTACGAGCAGTACTTC. This translates into CASSPEGGTSSYEQYF.

In the case of this clone: A clone one base away is much larger, so this may be a read error. The chain links TRBV4-1 to TRBJ2-5; 7 nucleotides match TRBD2. Germline CDR1 is MGHRA and CDR2 is YSYEKL. The V gene end was trimmed by 1 base and the J gene end by 3 bases; junction bases not matched to a gene: 2. CDR3 length equals 14 residues. The CDR3 is CASSQGRGKETQYF. The DNA for the CDR3 is TGCGCCAGCAGCCAAGGGCGGGGGAAAGAGACCCAGTACTTC.

The chain recombines TRBV5-6 with TRBJ1-5, with D uncertain. This CDR3 has 13 amino acids. Germline V CDR1 and CDR2: SGHDT, YYEEEE. Trimming shortened V by 2 bases and J by 7 bases, and 10 bases separated the two germline ends. The CDR3 nucleotides are TGTGCCAGCAGCTTAGCAGGCGGCCAGCCCCAGCATTTT. It translates to CASSLAGGQPQHF.

The chain links TRBV18 to TRBJ2-7; 8 bases agree with TRBD1. The CDR3 loop spans 14 amino acids. Germline V gene sequence: CDR1 KGHSH, CDR2 LQKENI. J was trimmed by 6 bases and V by 4 bases; bases with no gene match: 8. CDR3 sequence reads: CASSHRDRFGEQYF. In DNA, the CDR3 is TGTGCCAGCTCACACCGGGACAGGTTCGGCGAGCAGTACTTC.

The gene calls are TRBV5-1 and TRBJ2-2; TRBD1 is a possible D gene (5 bases). Trimming stripped 0 bases from V and 2 bases from J, with 8 bases between. The CDR3 has 15 amino acids. Germline CDR1 reads SGHRS; CDR2 reads YFSETQ. The DNA of the CDR3 is TGCGCCAGCAGCTTGGGACAGCTCAACACCGGGGAGCTGTTTTTT. As protein: CASSLGQLNTGELFF.

V is TRBV13 and J is TRBJ2-1; 7 positions match TRBD1. The germline CDR1 and CDR2 sequences are PRHDT and FYEKMQ (reference sequence). J lost 0 bases, V lost 7 bases, and 9 bases had no gene match. This CDR3 is 16 amino acids long. CDR3 DNA: TGTGCCAGCAAATCCGAGGGGGCGAGCTCCTACAATGAGCAGTTCTTC. Translating it yields CASKSEGASSYNEQFF.

The rearrangement links TRBV7-9 to TRBJ2-7; 11 bases map to TRBD2. CDR1 and CDR2 from the germline V gene are SEHNR and FQNEAQ (reference sequence). V was clipped by 7 bases and J by 3 bases; unmatched bases: 8. This CDR3 is built from 15 residues. The DNA for the CDR3 is TGTGCCAGCACCTCGACTAGCGGGGCCTACTACGAGCAGTACTTC. Protein product: CASTSTSGAYYEQYF.

This chain connects TRBV15 to TRBJ2-1, with a tentative D call TRBD1 (5 bases). CDR3 size: 13 residues. Germline CDR1 is LNHNV and CDR2 is YYDKDF (reference sequence). The V end lost 7 bases, the J end lost 9 bases, and 16 bases lay between the germline ends. The CDR3 bases are TGTGCCACCACCCCCCGGCAGGGTGGTGAGCAGTTCTTC. It codes for CATTPRQGGEQFF.

The chain combines TRBV9 with TRBJ2-2; D not certain. The CDR3 is 13 residues long. Per the germline V gene, CDR1 is SGDLS and CDR2 is YYNGEE. V was trimmed by 5 bases and J by 5 bases, leaving 10 bases between them. The CDR3 nucleotides read TGTGCCAGCAGTGGATATGGGACCGGGGAGCTGTTTTTT. It is translated as CASSGYGTGELFF. The full variable domain, its missing parts supplied by reference TRBV9 and TRBJ2-2, is DSGVTQTPKHLITATGQRVTLRCSPRSGDLSVYWYQQSLDQGLQFLIQYYNGEERAKGNILERFSAQQFPDLHSELNLSSLELGDSALYFCASSGYGTGELFFGEGSRLTVL.

This clone has more than one count but fewer than ten. J is TRBJ1-6 and V is TRBV19, with 10 bases fitting TRBD1. This CDR3 is 15 amino acids long. V was pared by 5 bases and J by 8 bases, with 6 bases of the junction left unmatched. The germline V gene has CDR1 LNHDA and CDR2 SQIVND (reference sequence). As DNA, the CDR3 is TGTGCCAGTAGTCAACGGACAGGGGGATATTCACCCCTCCACTTT. It codes for CASSQRTGGYSPLHF.

This chain connects TRBV7-8 to TRBJ2-1, with 12 nucleotides matching TRBD2. V dropped 5 bases and J dropped 8; count of bases not matched to a gene: 7. The germline CDR1 and CDR2 sequences are SGHVS and FQNEAQ. The CDR3 is 15 residues long. This CDR3 is CASSPTSGGKDEQFF. In DNA, the CDR3 is TGTGCCAGCAGCCCTACTAGCGGGGGGAAGGATGAGCAGTTCTTC.

V gene TRBV2 combines with J gene TRBJ1-5; the D gene is possibly TRBD1 (5 bases). V was pared by 2 bases and J by 4 bases, with 12 bases between. In germline, CDR1 is SNHLY, CDR2 FYNNEI. The CDR3 is 15 amino acids. CDR3 region: CASSESRDWNQPQHF. In nucleotides, the CDR3 is TGTGCCAGCAGTGAAAGCAGGGATTGGAATCAGCCCCAGCATTTT.

The CDR3 nucleotides read TGTGCCAGCAGCCCCGGGACAGACCCTTACGAGCAGTACTTC. Its translation: CASSPGTDPYEQYF. The J gene is TRBJ2-7, the V gene TRBV5-4, with 7 nucleotides matching TRBD1. CDR1 is SGHNT and CDR2 is YYREEE in the germline V gene (reference sequence). V was clipped by 4 bases and J by 4 bases; unmatched bases: 8. The CDR3 has 14 residues.

V usage is TRBV11-3 and J usage is TRBJ2-2; D tentatively fits TRBD1 or TRBD2 (6 bases each). CDR1 SGHNT and CDR2 YENEEA come from the germline V gene. Trimming removed 5 bases from V and 6 bases from J, with 10 bases in between. This CDR3 contains 13 residues. The CDR3 spells CASSPRGAGELFF. The CDR3 DNA sequence: TGTGCCAGCAGCCCGAGGGGGGCCGGGGAGCTGTTTTTT.

The genes are TRBV25-1 and TRBJ2-7; 12 bases map to TRBD1. The CDR3 has 14 residues. J lost 5 bases, V lost 3 bases, and 2 bases had no gene match. Germline-derived CDR1 and CDR2 are MGHDK and SYGVNS. The CDR3 sequence is CASSDGTGGHEQYF. In nucleotides, the CDR3 is TGTGCCAGCAGTGACGGGACAGGGGGCCACGAGCAGTACTTC.